The 13 T cell receptor beta chains presented below share a single source sample, sequenced in a study of blood T cell repertoires in COVID-19. Using immunoSEQ multiplex PCR, the repertoire was profiled, and TCRdb retains in-frame clones only, with some absent. The table records just under 60,000 clones, 78% of them present only once. Sequencing was carried out using peripheral blood. The origin of the receptors is a man older than 75 with acute or convalescent COVID-19.

V and J are TRBV11-3 and TRBJ2-3; 8 bases are a match to TRBD1. Per the germline V gene, CDR1 is SGHNT and CDR2 is YENEEA. The CDR3 loop spans 17 amino acids. J was trimmed by 5 bases and V by 5 bases; bases with no gene match: 15. The CDR3 bases are TGTGCCAGCAGCCCTTGGACAGGGTATAGTGAGGGAGATACGCAGTATTTT. It codes for CASSPWTGYSEGDTQYF.

This clone was counted a few times. V usage is TRBV9 and J usage is TRBJ2-5, with a tentative D call TRBD2 (5 bases). V dropped 2 bases and J dropped 5 bases, with 16 bases sitting between them. The CDR3 is 15 residues long. Germline V lookup: CDR1 SGDLS, CDR2 YYNGEE. Written as DNA, the CDR3 is TGTGCCAGCAGCGTCGACGGGAAAGGAGAGGAGACCCAGTACTTC. Translating it yields CASSVDGKGEETQYF.

The chain is built from TRBV4-1 and TRBJ1-4; D is undetermined. The germline V and J ends were trimmed by 0 bases and 4 bases, with 12 bases remaining between them. The CDR3 extends over 16 amino acids. Germline assignment: CDR1 MGHRA and CDR2 YSYEKL. In nucleotides, the CDR3 is TGCGCCAGCAGCCAAGAAGGTGGCGGAAGTAATGAAAAACTGTTTTTT. Protein sequence: CASSQEGGGSNEKLFF.

This clone occurred once. This chain uses TRBV2 with TRBJ1-5; D might be TRBD1 (6 bases). V was trimmed by 3 bases and J by 11 bases, leaving 14 bases between them. This CDR3 is built from 13 residues. Germline values: CDR1 SNHLY, CDR2 FYNNEI. CDR3 in DNA: TGTGCCAGCAGTGAGACAGGCGCTTCGGCCCAGCATTTT. Protein product: CASSETGASAQHF.

A few counts support this clone. The chain employs TRBV3-1 (or the pseudogene TRBV3-2) and TRBJ2-7; weak D call: TRBD2 (6 bases). The V gene's germline CDR1 is LGHDT and CDR2 YNNKEL (reference sequence). Between the trimmed V and J ends, which lost 1 base and 7 bases, there was a span of 20 bases. The CDR3 has 16 residues. The CDR3 is CASSQAPGVGVKEQYF. DNA for the CDR3: TGTGCCAGCAGCCAAGCCCCGGGGGTCGGGGTGAAGGAGCAGTACTTC.

Comment on this clone: Possible read error: a much larger clone is one base away. As the CDR3 is not closed by the conserved phenylalanine or tryptophan, this likely results from a read error. The rearrangement uses TRBV19 and TRBJ1-5; 9 bases are a match to TRBD1. Germline V CDR1 and CDR2: LNHDA, SQIVND (reference sequence). The CDR3 length is 13 residues. Losses at the gene ends were 6 bases for V and 8 bases for J; bases not matched to a gene: 5. The DNA of the CDR3 is TGTGCCAGTAGCGGGACAGGGTTTAAGCCCCAGCATTCT. Encoded protein: CASSGTGFKPQHS.

CDR3 protein: CASSPGLGGETQYF. In DNA, the CDR3 is TGTGCCAGCAGCCCGGGACTGGGGGGGGAGACCCAGTACTTC. This chain uses TRBV3-1 (or the pseudogene TRBV3-2) with TRBJ2-5, with 7 nucleotides matching TRBD2. Germline CDR1 is LGHDT and CDR2 is YNNKEL (reference sequence). The CDR3 is made up of 14 amino acids. The V gene end was trimmed by 4 bases and the J gene end by 5 bases; junction bases not matched to a gene: 7.

V gene TRBV6-5 combines with J gene TRBJ1-3; D remains unclear. Per the germline V gene, CDR1 is MNHEY and CDR2 is SVGAGI. The CDR3 sequence is 14 residues long. V was cut by 6 bases and J by 0 bases, with 9 bases left in between. The CDR3 DNA sequence: TGTGCCAGCAGCCCCCTCCTCTCTGGAAACACCATATATTTT. It codes for CASSPLLSGNTIYF.

This clone was seen a single time. The chain carries TRBV7-9 and TRBJ2-1, with 7 bases lining up with TRBD2. Germline V gene lookup returns CDR1 SEHNR and CDR2 FQNEAQ (reference sequence). The CDR3 length is 15 residues. J was trimmed by 8 bases and V by 3 bases; bases with no gene match: 10. Here the CDR3 DNA reads TGTGCCAGCAGCTTGACTGGCGGGAGTGAGGATGAGCAGTTCTTC. Translating gives CASSLTGGSEDEQFF. Supplemented by reference TRBV7-9 and TRBJ2-1, the full variable domain reads DTGVSQNPRHKITKRGQNVTFRCDPISEHNRLYWYRQTLGQGPEFLTYFQNEAQLEKSRLLSDRFSAERPKGSFSTLEIQRTEQGDSAMYLCASSLTGGSEDEQFFGPGTRLTVL.

As for this clone: One junction end disagrees with the germline gene, perhaps due to a read error. V usage is TRBV4-2 and J usage is TRBJ2-1; TRBD2 matches at 10 bases. Germline V CDR1 and CDR2: LGHNA, YNFKEQ. CDR3 size: 16 residues. In nucleotides, the CDR3 is TGTGCCAGCAGCAAAGACCCTAGCGGGAGTTACAATGAGCAGTTCTTC. Translated, it gives CASSKDPSGSYNEQFF.

The rearrangement joins TRBV6-2 or TRBV6-3 to TRBJ2-2, with D unclear. The germline V gene encodes CDR1 MNHEY and CDR2 SVGEGT. V was shortened by 3 bases and J by 1 base, with 6 bases between the two germline ends. There are 14 residues in the CDR3. CDR3 nucleotides: TGTGCCAGCAGTTATCTAAGGAACACCGGGGAGCTGTTTTTT. Amino acid sequence: CASSYLRNTGELFF.

The rearrangement links TRBV7-2 to TRBJ1-5, with D unresolved. The V end was cut by 2 bases, the J end by 3 bases, with 8 bases between. This CDR3 has 14 residues. The V gene's germline CDR1 is SGHTA and CDR2 FQGNSA. The CDR3 spells CASSLTTFNQPQHF. The CDR3 nucleotides read TGTGCCAGCAGCTTAACGACATTCAATCAGCCCCAGCATTTT.

The chain employs TRBV18 and TRBJ2-3, with 8 bases aligning to TRBD1. V was clipped by 3 bases and J by 1 base; unmatched bases: 3. The length of the CDR3 is 15 residues. Germline assignment: CDR1 KGHSH and CDR2 LQKENI. In nucleotides, the CDR3 is TGTGCCAGCTCACCTTTGGGACAGGGCACAGATACGCAGTATTTT. It yields the protein CASSPLGQGTDTQYF. Based on the CDR3 plus reference TRBV18 and TRBJ2-3, the full variable domain is NAGVMQNPRHLVRRRGQEARLRCSPMKGHSHVYWYRQLPEEGLKFMVYLQKENIIDESGMPKERFSAEFPKEGPSILRIQQVVRGDSAAYFCASSPLGQGTDTQYFGPGTRLTVL.